The rows below give T cell receptor beta chains drawn from one sample of a study of shared T cell receptors in the human thymus. Libraries were prepared by immunoSEQ multiplex PCR; TCRdb keeps only in-frame clonotypes and omits some of them. The table lists almost 550,000 clones, about 80% of them singletons. The same data also contributed to another study, on human thymus T cells.

What was sequenced was thymocytes. The receptors originated from a boy younger than two with a congenital heart defect. Each CDR3 is given with its conserved first and last residue. Each record gives: CDR3 DNA, CDR3 protein, V gene, J gene, clone size, D gene. D genes are given only for firm matches. Some rows mark clone size as missing; the rest say once, few, many or name a class of expanded clone.

TGTGCCAGCAGCTACCAAAGCGGGAGATGGGAGCAGTACTTC	CASSYQSGRWEQYF	TRBV11-3	TRBJ2-7	once	TRBD2
TGTGCCACCAGCAGAGATGAGGGCGCGGGAGCTCCTATCACCATCGAGCAGTACTTC	CATSRDEGAGAPITIEQYF	TRBV15	TRBJ2-7	few	TRBD2
TGTGCCAGCTCAACGACTACAACTAATGAAAAACTGTTTTTT	CASSTTTTNEKLFF	TRBV18	TRBJ1-4	-	-
TGCGCCAGCAGCTTGGCCGGTGGGCCAGATACGCAGTATTTT	CASSLAGGPDTQYF	TRBV5-1	TRBJ2-3	once	-
TGTGCCAGCGGCCGGACGGGAGGCGAGACCCAGTACTTC	CASGRTGGETQYF	TRBV27	TRBJ2-5	-	TRBD2
TGTGCCACCAGCAGAGATAGTGATGGCTACACCTTC	CATSRDSDGYTF	TRBV15	TRBJ1-2	-	-
TGTGCCAGCAGCCGGCGGGGCGGGGAGACCCAGTACTTC	CASSRRGGETQYF	TRBV5-8	TRBJ2-5	-	-
TGTGCCAGCTCACCAGAACGCGGGAACTCCTACGAGCAGTACTTC	CASSPERGNSYEQYF	TRBV18	TRBJ2-7	-	-
TGTGCCACCCTTCGCGAGCAGTACTTC	CATLREQYF	TRBV6-1	TRBJ2-7	-	-
TGTGCCAGCAGTTCCAGAGCGGGAGGGATAGAGACCCAGTACTTC	CASSSRAGGIETQYF	TRBV28	TRBJ2-5	-	TRBD2
TGTGCCAGCAGCGGACTAGCGGGAGGGGGTTACGAGCAGTACTTC	CASSGLAGGGYEQYF	TRBV4-2	TRBJ2-7	-	TRBD2
TGCGCCAGCAGCCAAGGTGGGGGAGGACCGCAGACCCAGTACTTC	CASSQGGGGPQTQYF	TRBV4-1	TRBJ2-5	-	-
TGTGCCAGCAGTCTAGGTTCTCCTGGGGCCAACGTCCTGACTTTC	CASSLGSPGANVLTF	TRBV28	TRBJ2-6	once	-
TGTGCCAGCAGACCCGGGGGGGAGACTAATTCCTACGAGCAGTACTTC	CASRPGGETNSYEQYF	TRBV21-1	TRBJ2-7	-	-
TGTGCCAGCAGCCTCATCGAGAAGGGGCTGGACAATCAGCCCCAGCATTTT	CASSLIEKGLDNQPQHF	TRBV21-1	TRBJ1-5	-	-
TGTGCCAGAACGGACAGGGGAACCCCTCGGCCTGAAGCTTTCTTT	CARTDRGTPRPEAFF	TRBV2	TRBJ1-1	-	TRBD1
TGTGCCAGCAGCCCCTGGGGGGCTAGCGGGAGAAGCACAGATACGCAGTATTTT	CASSPWGASGRSTDTQYF	TRBV11-2	TRBJ2-3	-	TRBD2
TGTGCCAGCAGGCCGGGGGGCCCAGATACGCAGTATTTT	CASRPGGPDTQYF	TRBV7-2	TRBJ2-3	few	-
TGTGCCAGCAGCTCCAAGAGCCGGGACTCACCCTACGAGCAGTACTTC	CASSSKSRDSPYEQYF	TRBV7-9	TRBJ2-7	once	-
TGTGCCAGCAGCCCCGCGGGGGGAAGCACAGATACGCAGTATTTT	CASSPAGGSTDTQYF	TRBV11-3	TRBJ2-3	-	TRBD2
TGTGCCAGCAGATACAGGGGGCGGAACGAGCAGTACTTC	CASRYRGRNEQYF	TRBV28	TRBJ2-7	-	TRBD1
TGTGCCAGCAGTTACTTAAGGAAGACAGGCCTCTATGGCTACACCTTC	CASSYLRKTGLYGYTF	TRBV6-5	TRBJ1-2	once	-
TGTGCCAGCAGCTTACTCACAGGGACCTATGGCTACACCTTC	CASSLLTGTYGYTF	TRBV7-9	TRBJ1-2	-	-
TGTGCCAGCAGCCCTCCGGGACTAGCGGGAGATACGCAGTATTTT	CASSPPGLAGDTQYF	TRBV7-9	TRBJ2-3	-	TRBD2
TGTGCAGGAGTCCCTATGAACACTGAAGCTTTCTTT	CAGVPMNTEAFF	TRBV30	TRBJ1-1	-	-
TGTGCCAGCAGCTTGTTAAATACTAGCTCCAATGAGCAGTTCTTC	CASSLLNTSSNEQFF	TRBV5-6	TRBJ2-1	few	-
TGCAGCGTTGAAGGAGGGAGGGAAGAGAAGAACACTGAAGCTTTCTTT	CSVEGGREEKNTEAFF	TRBV29-1	TRBJ1-1	-	-
TGTGCCTGGAGAGGACTAGCGGGTACCGGGGAGCTGTTTTTT	CAWRGLAGTGELFF	TRBV30	TRBJ2-2	-	TRBD2
TGTGCCAGCAGCTTAGAAGAGGACCCTCGAGCGGGACCAGGGCCCGGGGAGCTGTTTTTT	CASSLEEDPRAGPGPGELFF	TRBV11-2	TRBJ2-2	-	TRBD2
TGTGCCAGCAGCTTATCCCCCGGGACAGGGCATATAGATACGCAGTATTTT	CASSLSPGTGHIDTQYF	TRBV7-6	TRBJ2-3	-	TRBD1
TGTGCCAGCAGCGCTAGTCGACTAGCCCCCTACAATGAGCAGTTCTTC	CASSASRLAPYNEQFF	TRBV9	TRBJ2-1	-	TRBD2
TGTGCCTGGAGTGTAAGACGGGGACTAGCGGGGTCCTACGAGCAGTACTTC	CAWSVRRGLAGSYEQYF	TRBV30	TRBJ2-7	-	TRBD2
TGTGCCAGCAGTTCCGGTCCGGCGGGTTACACCGGGGAGCTGTTTTTT	CASSSGPAGYTGELFF	TRBV6-6	TRBJ2-2	-	-
TGTGCCAGCAGCTTAGGCCTAGTGAGTGAGCAGTTCTTC	CASSLGLVSEQFF	TRBV7-8	TRBJ2-1	-	-
TGTGCCAGCAGCGTCGGGACTAGCGGGAGTAGAAAAGATACGCAGTATTTT	CASSVGTSGSRKDTQYF	TRBV9	TRBJ2-3	-	TRBD2
TGCGCCAGCAGCCCCGCGGATGGGACAGGACGGAATTTGTTCTTC	CASSPADGTGRNLFF	TRBV4-1	TRBJ2-1	-	TRBD1
TGTGCCAGCAGCCAAGAGGGGAGGGACGGCACCGGGGAGCTGTTTTTT	CASSQEGRDGTGELFF	TRBV14	TRBJ2-2	-	TRBD2
TGTGCCAGCAGCTTAGGGACAGTTTTGAATGGCTACACCTTC	CASSLGTVLNGYTF	TRBV7-8	TRBJ1-2	-	-
TGCGCCAGCAGCTTAGCGGGAGGAACAGATACGCAGTATTTT	CASSLAGGTDTQYF	TRBV5-1	TRBJ2-3	-	TRBD2
TGTGCCAGCAGCCGGCCGTGGATAGGGGATGGCAATGGAAACACCATATATTTT	CASSRPWIGDGNGNTIYF	TRBV5-6	TRBJ1-3	-	-
TGTGCCAGCAGCTGGGAGGGAGTCAATTCCTACGAGCAGTACTTC	CASSWEGVNSYEQYF	TRBV7-2	TRBJ2-7	few	TRBD2
TGTGCCAGCAGTTACTCGAACGAGGGGGCTTCTAGGGAGCAGTACTTC	CASSYSNEGASREQYF	TRBV6-5	TRBJ2-7	-	TRBD1
TGTGCCAGCTGGACAGGGCGCGAGCAGTACTTC	CASWTGREQYF	TRBV10-3	TRBJ2-7	once	TRBD1
TGTGCCAGCAGCTTAGGACACCCCTTCCAAGAGACCCAGTACTTC	CASSLGHPFQETQYF	TRBV7-9	TRBJ2-5	-	-
TGCAGCGTTGAAGAGGGCCAAAACACCGGGGAGCTGTTTTTT	CSVEEGQNTGELFF	TRBV29-1	TRBJ2-2	-	-
TGCAGCGTTGGGCGCCGGCAGGCTCAACAAGAGACCCAGTACTTC	CSVGRRQAQQETQYF	TRBV29-1	TRBJ2-5	-	-
TGCGCCAGCAGCCAACTTAGCTTTAATGAAAAACTGTTTTTT	CASSQLSFNEKLFF	TRBV4-1	TRBJ1-4	few	-
TGTGCCAGCAGCTTGGGGTCCAGGGAAAGGTACGAGCAGTACTTC	CASSLGSRERYEQYF	TRBV5-6	TRBJ2-7	-	-
TGTGCCAGCAGTTACTCCCGTCCGGGACAGGGTGACGAGCAGTACTTC	CASSYSRPGQGDEQYF	TRBV6-5	TRBJ2-7	-	TRBD1
TGTGCCAGCATAGAGGAGACCCAGTACTTC	CASIEETQYF	TRBV25-1	TRBJ2-5	-	-
TGTGACAGGAGGCGGGCGACCCACTACGAGCAGTACTTC	CDRRRATHYEQYF	TRBV6-5	TRBJ2-7	-	-
TGCGCCAGCAGCCAAGATCATGGAGGGGATACGCAGTATTTT	CASSQDHGGDTQYF	TRBV4-3	TRBJ2-3	-	-
TGCGCCAGCAGCTTGGTCGGGGGGGGGCCCCAGCATTTT	CASSLVGGGPQHF	TRBV5-1	TRBJ1-5	-	-
TGTGCCAGCAGTGAACCTAGCGGGAGCTGGAACGAGCAGTACTTC	CASSEPSGSWNEQYF	TRBV6-1	TRBJ2-7	-	TRBD2
TGTGCCAGCAGTCCCTTCACAGATACGCAGTATTTT	CASSPFTDTQYF	TRBV27	TRBJ2-3	-	-
TGTGCCAGCAGTTTACAGGCGAGCGGGAGGTTTTTGGCCAAAAACATTCAGTACTTC	CASSLQASGRFLAKNIQYF	TRBV27	TRBJ2-4	few	TRBD2
TGTGCCAGCTCACCACCCGGCGGGAAGAGCACAGATACGCAGTATTTT	CASSPPGGKSTDTQYF	TRBV18	TRBJ2-3	few	-
TGCGCCAGCAGGCGGGACAGGGACTGGCCGGGCACAGATACGCAGTATTTT	CASRRDRDWPGTDTQYF	TRBV5-1	TRBJ2-3	-	TRBD1
TGTGCCAGCAGCTTAACGAGGGAGTTAGGTGGAAACACCATATATTTT	CASSLTRELGGNTIYF	TRBV11-2	TRBJ1-3	-	-
TGTGCCAGCAGTTTGCCCCAGGGACAGTCTAACTATGGCTACACCTTC	CASSLPQGQSNYGYTF	TRBV28	TRBJ1-2	-	TRBD1